Listed below are T cell receptor beta chains from one sample, sequenced in a study of T cell responses to AZD1222 COVID-19 vaccine. Clones were sequenced by immunoSEQ multiplex PCR, and TCRdb holds only the in-frame ones, with some missing. The sample lists 100,000 to 130,000 clones, 75% to 95% seen once, with approximately 5.6% in the top ten. This sample comprised peripheral blood, obtained 28 days after the second AZD1222 dose. These receptors all stem from an adult who received the AZD1222 COVID-19 vaccine. The CDR3 runs from the conserved cysteine through the conserved F or W. The D gene is left open where the match is weak. Clone sizes are given selectively: once, few, many, or a class where the clone is expanded.

TRBV7-9	TRBJ2-3	-	TRBD2	16	CASSISGTSSTDTQYF	TGTGCCAGCAGCATCTCCGGGACTAGCTCCACAGATACGCAGTATTTT
TRBV19	TRBJ2-7	-	-	14	CASRPFRGSYEQYF	TGTGCCAGTAGACCCTTTAGGGGCTCCTACGAGCAGTACTTC
TRBV10-1	TRBJ2-7	few	TRBD2	13	CASSRTSGTEQYF	TGCGCCAGCAGTCGGACTAGCGGTACAGAGCAGTACTTC
TRBV5-5	TRBJ2-2	-	-	14	CASSLETDTGELFF	TGTGCCAGCAGCTTGGAGACAGACACCGGGGAGCTGTTTTTT
TRBV27	TRBJ2-5	once	TRBD2	16	CASGLLAGVKGETQYF	TGTGCCAGCGGGTTACTAGCGGGAGTAAAGGGAGAGACCCAGTACTTC
TRBV7-8	TRBJ2-2	-	-	14	CASSRSSNTGELFF	TGTGCCAGCAGCCGAAGTAGTAACACCGGGGAGCTGTTTTTT
TRBV7-6	TRBJ2-1	-	TRBD1	15	CASSRTGAQYNEQFF	TGTGCCAGCAGCCGTACAGGGGCGCAGTACAATGAGCAGTTCTTC
TRBV15	TRBJ1-4	-	-	14	CATSRGGSNEKLFF	TGTGCCACCAGCAGAGGGGGGTCTAATGAAAAACTGTTTTTT
TRBV18	TRBJ2-1	-	TRBD1	15	CASSSRQGEVDEQFF	TGTGCCAGCTCTTCGCGACAGGGGGAAGTGGATGAGCAGTTCTTC
TRBV6-6	TRBJ1-5	-	TRBD1	13	CASRGTGDQPQHF	TGTGCCAGCAGGGGGACAGGGGATCAGCCCCAGCATTTT
TRBV6-5	TRBJ1-6	-	TRBD1	15	CASSTGTGVNSPLHF	TGTGCCAGCAGTACTGGGACAGGGGTTAATTCACCCCTCCACTTT
TRBV19	TRBJ2-2	-	-	15	CASSMNFPDTGELFF	TGTGCCAGTAGTATGAACTTCCCCGACACCGGGGAGCTGTTTTTT
TRBV24-1	TRBJ2-3	-	-	17	CATSDSGTAASTDTQYF	TGTGCCACCAGTGATTCGGGGACGGCAGCTAGCACAGATACGCAGTATTTT
TRBV9	TRBJ1-2	-	-	12	CASSVEAYGYTF	TGTGCCAGCAGCGTAGAGGCCTATGGCTACACCTTC
TRBV4-3	TRBJ1-4	once	-	14	CASSQDDTNEKLFF	TGCGCCAGCAGCCAAGACGACACTAATGAAAAACTGTTTTTT
TRBV7-6	TRBJ2-7	once	-	13	CASSLHSIYEQYF	TGTGCCAGCAGCTTACACTCAATCTACGAGCAGTACTTC
TRBV19	TRBJ1-5	-	TRBD1	15	CASTTGGANNQPQHF	TGTGCCAGTACCACAGGGGGCGCAAACAATCAGCCCCAGCATTTT
TRBV28	TRBJ1-1	-	-	14	CATSGRGKVTEAFF	TGTGCCACTTCGGGGAGGGGGAAAGTCACTGAAGCTTTCTTT
TRBV5-5	TRBJ2-1	-	-	14	CASSLGQFTDEQFF	TGTGCCAGCAGCTTAGGACAGTTTACCGATGAGCAGTTCTTC